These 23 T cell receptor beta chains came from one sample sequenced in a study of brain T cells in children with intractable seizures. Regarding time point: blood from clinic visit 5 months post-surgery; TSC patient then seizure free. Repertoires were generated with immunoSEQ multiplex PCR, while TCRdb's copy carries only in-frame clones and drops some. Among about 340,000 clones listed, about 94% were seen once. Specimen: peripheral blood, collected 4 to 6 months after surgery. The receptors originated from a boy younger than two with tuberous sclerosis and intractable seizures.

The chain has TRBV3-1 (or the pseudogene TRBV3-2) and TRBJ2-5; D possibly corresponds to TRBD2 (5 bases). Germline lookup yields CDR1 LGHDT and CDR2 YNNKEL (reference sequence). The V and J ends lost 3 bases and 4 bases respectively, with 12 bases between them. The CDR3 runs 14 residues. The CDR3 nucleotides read TGTGCCAGCAGCCACGGAGGAGGCGGAGAGACCCAGTACTTC. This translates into CASSHGGGGETQYF.

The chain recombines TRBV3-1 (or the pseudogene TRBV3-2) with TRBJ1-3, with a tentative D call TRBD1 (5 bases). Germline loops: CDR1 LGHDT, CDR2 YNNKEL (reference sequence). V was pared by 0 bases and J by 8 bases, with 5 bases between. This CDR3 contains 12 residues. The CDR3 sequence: CASSQEGHTIYF. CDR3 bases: TGTGCCAGCAGCCAAGAGGGACACACCATATATTTT.

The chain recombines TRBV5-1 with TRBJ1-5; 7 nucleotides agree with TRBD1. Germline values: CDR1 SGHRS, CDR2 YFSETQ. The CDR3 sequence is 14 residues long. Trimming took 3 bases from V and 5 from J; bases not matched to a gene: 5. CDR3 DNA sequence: TGCGCCAGCAGCTCCAGGGGGGGCGATCAGCCCCAGCATTTT. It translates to CASSSRGGDQPQHF.

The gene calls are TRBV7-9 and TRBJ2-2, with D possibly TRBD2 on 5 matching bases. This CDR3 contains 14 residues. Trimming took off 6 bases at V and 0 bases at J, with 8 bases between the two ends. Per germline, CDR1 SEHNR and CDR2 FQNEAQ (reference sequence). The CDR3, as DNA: TGTGCCAGCAGGGCGGGCCCGAACACCGGGGAGCTGTTTTTT. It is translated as CASRAGPNTGELFF. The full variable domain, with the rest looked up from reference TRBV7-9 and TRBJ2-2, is DTGVSQNPRHKITKRGQNVTFRCDPISEHNRLYWYRQTLGQGPEFLTYFQNEAQLEKSRLLSDRFSAERPKGSFSTLEIQRTEQGDSAMYLCASRAGPNTGELFFGEGSRLTVL.

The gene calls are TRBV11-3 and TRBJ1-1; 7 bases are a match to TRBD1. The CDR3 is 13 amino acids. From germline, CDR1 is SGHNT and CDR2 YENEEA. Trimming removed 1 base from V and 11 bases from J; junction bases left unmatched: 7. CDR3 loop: CASSLATGSGAFF. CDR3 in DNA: TGTGCCAGCAGCTTAGCGACAGGGTCAGGGGCTTTCTTT.

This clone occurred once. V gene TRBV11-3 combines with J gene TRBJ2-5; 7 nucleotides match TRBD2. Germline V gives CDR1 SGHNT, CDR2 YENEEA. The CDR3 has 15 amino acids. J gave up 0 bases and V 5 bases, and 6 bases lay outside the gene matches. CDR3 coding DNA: TGTGCCAGCAGCCCGGGGAGGGAGTACCAAGAGACCCAGTACTTC. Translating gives CASSPGREYQETQYF.

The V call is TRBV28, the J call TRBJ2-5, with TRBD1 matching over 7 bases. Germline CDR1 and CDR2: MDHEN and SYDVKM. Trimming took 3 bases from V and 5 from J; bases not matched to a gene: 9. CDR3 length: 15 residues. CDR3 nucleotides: TGTGCCAGCAGTTTTGTTGGGACGGACAGGGAGACCCAGTACTTC. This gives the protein CASSFVGTDRETQYF.

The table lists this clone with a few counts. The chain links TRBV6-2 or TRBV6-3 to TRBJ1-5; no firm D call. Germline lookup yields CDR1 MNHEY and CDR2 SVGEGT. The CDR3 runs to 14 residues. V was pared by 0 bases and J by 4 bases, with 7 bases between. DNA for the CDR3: TGTGCCAGCAGTTACTCAGGGTATAATCAGCCCCAGCATTTT. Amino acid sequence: CASSYSGYNQPQHF.

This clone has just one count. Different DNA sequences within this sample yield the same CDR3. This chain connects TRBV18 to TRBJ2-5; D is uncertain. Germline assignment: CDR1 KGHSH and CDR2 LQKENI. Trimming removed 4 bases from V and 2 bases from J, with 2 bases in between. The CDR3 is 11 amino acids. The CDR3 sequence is CASSRQETQYF. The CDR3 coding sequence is TGTGCCAGCTCACGTCAAGAGACCCAGTACTTC.

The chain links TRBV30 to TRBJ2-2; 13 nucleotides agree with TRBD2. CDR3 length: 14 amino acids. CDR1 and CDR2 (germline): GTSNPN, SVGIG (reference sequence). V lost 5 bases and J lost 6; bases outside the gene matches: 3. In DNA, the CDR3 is TGTGCCTGGGGACTAGCGGGAGCGGCCGGGGAGCTGTTTTTT. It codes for CAWGLAGAAGELFF.

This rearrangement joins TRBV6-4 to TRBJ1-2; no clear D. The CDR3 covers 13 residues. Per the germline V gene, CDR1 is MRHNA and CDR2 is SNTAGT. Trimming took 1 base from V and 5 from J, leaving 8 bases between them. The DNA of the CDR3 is TGTGCCAGCAGTGACTGGAAGGGTTATGGCTACACCTTC. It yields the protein CASSDWKGYGYTF.

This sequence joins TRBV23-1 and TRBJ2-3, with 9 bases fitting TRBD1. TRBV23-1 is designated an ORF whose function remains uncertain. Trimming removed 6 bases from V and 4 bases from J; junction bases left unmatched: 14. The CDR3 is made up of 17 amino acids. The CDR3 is CASRQRTGGGRPDTQYF. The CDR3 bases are TGCGCCAGCAGACAAAGAACAGGGGGCGGTCGACCAGATACGCAGTATTTT.

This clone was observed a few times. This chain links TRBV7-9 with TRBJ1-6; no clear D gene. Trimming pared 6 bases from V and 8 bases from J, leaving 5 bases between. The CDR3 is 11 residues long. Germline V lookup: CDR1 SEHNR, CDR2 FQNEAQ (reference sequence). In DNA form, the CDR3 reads TGTGCCAGCAGTTCAGATTCACCCCTCCACTTT. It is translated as CASSSDSPLHF. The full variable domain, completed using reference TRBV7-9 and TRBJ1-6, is DTGVSQNPRHKITKRGQNVTFRCDPISEHNRLYWYRQTLGQGPEFLTYFQNEAQLEKSRLLSDRFSAERPKGSFSTLEIQRTEQGDSAMYLCASSSDSPLHFGNGTRLTVT.

CDR3 amino acids: CATTSGSSYNEQFF. The CDR3 DNA is TGTGCCACCACTAGCGGGAGCTCCTACAATGAGCAGTTCTTC. This chain links TRBV24-1 with TRBJ2-1; 10 bases are shared with TRBD2. The length of the CDR3 is 14 residues. V lost 8 bases and J lost 0; bases outside the gene matches: 0. Germline loops: CDR1 KGHDR, CDR2 SFDVKD.

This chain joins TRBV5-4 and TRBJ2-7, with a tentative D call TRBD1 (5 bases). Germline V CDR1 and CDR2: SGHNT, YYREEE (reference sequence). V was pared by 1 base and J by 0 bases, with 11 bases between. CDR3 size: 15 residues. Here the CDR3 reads CASSLTGQGSYEQYF. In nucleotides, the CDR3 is TGTGCCAGCAGCTTGACCGGCCAGGGCTCCTACGAGCAGTACTTC.

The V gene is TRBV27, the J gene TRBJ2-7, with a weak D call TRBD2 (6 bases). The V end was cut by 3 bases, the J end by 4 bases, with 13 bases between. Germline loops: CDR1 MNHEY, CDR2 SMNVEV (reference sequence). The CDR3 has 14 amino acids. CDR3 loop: CASSLGLGGYEQYF. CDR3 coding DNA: TGTGCCAGCAGTTTGGGTTTGGGGGGTTACGAGCAGTACTTC.

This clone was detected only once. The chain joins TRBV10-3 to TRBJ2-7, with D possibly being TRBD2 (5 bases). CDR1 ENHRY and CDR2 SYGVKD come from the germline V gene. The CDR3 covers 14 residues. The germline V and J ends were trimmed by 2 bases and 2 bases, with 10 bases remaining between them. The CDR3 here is CAISEGRATYEQYF. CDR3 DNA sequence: TGTGCCATCAGTGAGGGGCGGGCTACCTACGAGCAGTACTTC.

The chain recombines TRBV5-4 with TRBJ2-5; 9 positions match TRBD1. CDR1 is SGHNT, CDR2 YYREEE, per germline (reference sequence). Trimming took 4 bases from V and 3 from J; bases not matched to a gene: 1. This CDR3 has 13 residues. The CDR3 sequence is CASSRTGEETQYF. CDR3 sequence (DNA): TGTGCCAGCAGCCGGACAGGGGAAGAGACCCAGTACTTC.

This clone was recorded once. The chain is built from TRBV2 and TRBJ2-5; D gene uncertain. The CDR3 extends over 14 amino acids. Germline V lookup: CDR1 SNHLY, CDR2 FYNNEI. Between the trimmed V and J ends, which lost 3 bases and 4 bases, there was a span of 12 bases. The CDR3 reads CASSDQEWSETQYF. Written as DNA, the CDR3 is TGTGCCAGCAGTGATCAGGAATGGTCAGAGACCCAGTACTTC.

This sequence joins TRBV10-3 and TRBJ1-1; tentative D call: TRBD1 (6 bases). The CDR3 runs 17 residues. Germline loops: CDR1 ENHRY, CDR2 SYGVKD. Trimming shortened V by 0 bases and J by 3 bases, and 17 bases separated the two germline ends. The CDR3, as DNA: TGTGCCATCAGTGAGTCGATAAGGGGGTGGAAGGACACTGAAGCTTTCTTT. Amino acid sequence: CAISESIRGWKDTEAFF.

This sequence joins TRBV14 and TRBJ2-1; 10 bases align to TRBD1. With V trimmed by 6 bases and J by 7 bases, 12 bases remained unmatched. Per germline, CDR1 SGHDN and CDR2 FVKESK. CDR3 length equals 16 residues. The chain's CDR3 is CASRMGQGNWLNEQFF. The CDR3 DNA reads TGTGCCAGCAGAATGGGACAGGGGAATTGGTTGAATGAGCAGTTCTTC.

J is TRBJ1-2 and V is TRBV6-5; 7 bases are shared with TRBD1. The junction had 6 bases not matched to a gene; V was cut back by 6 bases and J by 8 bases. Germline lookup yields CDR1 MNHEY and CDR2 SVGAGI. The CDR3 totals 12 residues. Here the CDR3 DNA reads TGTGCCAGCAGAACAACAGGGGAAGGCTACACCTTC. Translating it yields CASRTTGEGYTF.

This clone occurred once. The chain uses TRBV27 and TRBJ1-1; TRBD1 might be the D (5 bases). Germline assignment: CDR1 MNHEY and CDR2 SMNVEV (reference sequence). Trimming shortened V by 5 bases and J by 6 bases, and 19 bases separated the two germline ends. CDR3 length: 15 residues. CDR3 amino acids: CASSLMPVGQAEAFF. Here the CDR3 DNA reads TGTGCCAGCAGTCTAATGCCCGTGGGGCAGGCTGAAGCTTTCTTT.